Shown below are 22 T cell receptor beta chains from a single sample sequenced in a study of T cells in Graves' hyperthyroidism and ophthalmopathy. TCR beta CDR3 regions were amplified from RNA. With the HTBI primer set, the TCR CDR3 went through a first round of RT-PCR. TCRdb processed the multiplex PCR reads anew with MiXCR; each CDR3 protein has one entry. The sample lists about 700,000 distinct CDR3 sequences; 13% to 15% were seen once. Material: blood. The receptors derive from a woman younger than 30 with Graves' hyperthyroidism.

The table lists this clonotype with a few counts. The gene calls are TRBV4-1 and TRBJ1-2; D may be TRBD1 (5 bases). Trimming left V 7 bases short and J 3 bases short, with 18 bases between. The CDR3 contains 15 residues. Germline-derived CDR1 and CDR2 are MGHRA and YSYEKL. CDR3 amino acids: CASTLGGGVYYGYTF. CDR3 in DNA: TGCGCCAGCACTCTCGGCGGGGGAGTCTACTATGGCTACACCTTC.

This clonotype has a handful of counts. This chain connects TRBV6-2 or TRBV6-3 to TRBJ2-3, with 8 bases matching TRBD2. CDR3 size: 15 residues. Per germline, CDR1 MNHEY and CDR2 SVGEGT. With 2 bases clipped from V and 4 bases from J, the junction kept 5 bases outside the gene matches. The CDR3 nucleotides read TGTGCCAGCAGTTACGCTCGGGAGGGCGCAGATACGCAGTATTTT. Translated, it gives CASSYAREGADTQYF.

The rearrangement joins TRBV20-1 to TRBJ1-5, with a weak D call TRBD1 (5 bases). Germline loops: CDR1 DFQATT, CDR2 SNEGSKA (reference sequence). The CDR3 length is 14 residues. V was trimmed by 1 base and J by 3 bases, leaving 10 bases between them. The CDR3 spells CSARGGGNNQPQHF. CDR3 sequence (DNA): TGCAGTGCTAGAGGTGGGGGAAACAATCAGCCCCAGCATTTT.

This chain joins TRBV18 and TRBJ1-1; D not certain. V dropped 1 base and J dropped 3 bases, with 18 bases sitting between them. The CDR3 consists of 17 residues. Germline V gives CDR1 KGHSH, CDR2 LQKENI. The DNA of the CDR3 is TGTGCCAGCTCACCACAAGGATCCCTTTTTGGTGACACTGAAGCTTTCTTT. This sequence encodes CASSPQGSLFGDTEAFF. Supplemented by reference TRBV18 and TRBJ1-1, the full variable domain reads NAGVMQNPRHLVRRRGQEARLRCSPMKGHSHVYWYRQLPEEGLKFMVYLQKENIIDESGMPKERFSAEFPKEGPSILRIQQVVRGDSAAYFCASSPQGSLFGDTEAFFGQGTRLTVV.

This clonotype was recorded many times. The V and J genes are TRBV13 and TRBJ2-4, with 8 bases that match TRBD1. The CDR3 has 12 amino acids. Germline CDR1 and CDR2: PRHDT and FYEKMQ (reference sequence). The V segment lost 0 bases and the J segment 15 bases; nucleotides outside the gene matches: 4. CDR3 residues: CASSLGQGVGYF. Written as DNA, the CDR3 is TGTGCCAGCAGCTTAGGACAGGGGGTCGGGTACTTC.

V gene TRBV7-3 combines with J gene TRBJ2-2; TRBD2 matches 7 bases. The germline gives CDR1 SGHTA, CDR2 FQGTGA. With 0 bases clipped from V and 2 bases from J, the junction kept 9 bases outside the gene matches. The length of the CDR3 is 18 residues. CDR3 bases: TGTGCCAGCAGCTTAACGACGTGGGAGGGCCCAAACACCGGGGAGCTGTTTTTT. Translating it yields CASSLTTWEGPNTGELFF.

J is TRBJ1-6 and V is TRBV18; D gene ambiguous. Trimming shortened V by 5 bases and J by 8 bases, and 10 bases separated the two germline ends. Germline V gene lookup returns CDR1 KGHSH and CDR2 LQKENI. This CDR3 comprises 13 residues. The CDR3 protein is CASSLSPDSPLHF. CDR3 DNA sequence: TGTGCCAGCTCATTATCGCCAGATTCACCCCTCCACTTT.

The genes are TRBV12-3 or TRBV12-4 and TRBJ1-2; possible D gene TRBD1, 6 bases. The germline V and J ends were trimmed by 1 base and 5 bases, with 20 bases remaining between them. The CDR3 runs to 17 residues. CDR3 sequence reads: CASSLEASGRGLYGYTF. CDR3 in DNA: TGTGCCAGCAGTTTAGAAGCGTCGGGCAGGGGTTTGTATGGCTACACCTTC.

The chain couples TRBV6-1 to TRBJ2-3; 11 bases agree with TRBD2. The junction had 5 bases not matched to a gene; V was cut back by 11 bases and J by 4 bases. The CDR3 consists of 13 residues. Germline CDR1 MNHNS, CDR2 SASEGT. The CDR3 sequence: CAGKLAGADTQYF. CDR3 DNA: TGTGCCGGTAAACTAGCGGGAGCAGATACGCAGTATTTT.

This clonotype was picked up many times. The chain joins TRBV7-3 to TRBJ2-7; D not resolved. CDR3 length: 13 residues. Trimming took 0 bases from V and 5 from J, leaving 8 bases between them. CDR1 is SGHTA and CDR2 is FQGTGA in the germline V gene. In DNA form, the CDR3 reads TGTGCCAGCAGCTTAACGGGGTCCGACGAGCAGTACTTC. Its protein is CASSLTGSDEQYF.

This clonotype appeared a few times. CDR3 sequence: CASRYVGGSGNTIYF. The CDR3 DNA is TGTGCCAGCAGATACGTTGGGGGCTCTGGAAACACCATATATTTT. The chain uses TRBV7-9 and TRBJ1-3; a possible D gene is TRBD1 (5 bases). The CDR3 has 15 residues. The germline V gene has CDR1 SEHNR and CDR2 FQNEAQ (reference sequence). V was clipped by 6 bases and J by 0 bases, with 12 bases between them.

The sample holds many counts of this clonotype. The rearrangement joins TRBV7-9 to TRBJ2-5, with D unclear. V lost 2 bases and J 1 base, leaving 8 bases between the germline ends. The length of the CDR3 is 14 residues. Germline CDR1 is SEHNR and CDR2 is FQNEAQ (reference sequence). As DNA, the CDR3 is TGTGCCAGCAGCTTAAGAGCGACCCAAGAGACCCAGTACTTC. Translation gives CASSLRATQETQYF.

This sequence joins TRBV30 and TRBJ2-1; D perhaps matches TRBD2 (6 bases). This CDR3 has 13 amino acids. Germline V CDR1 and CDR2: GTSNPN, SVGIG (reference sequence). The V gene lost 5 bases and the J gene lost 8 bases, with 16 bases spanning the gap. The CDR3 DNA is TGTGCCTGGGAGTTAGCTCGGGGGTATGAGCAGTTCTTC. This sequence encodes CAWELARGYEQFF.

The gene calls are TRBV7-9 and TRBJ1-1; no reliable D call. Germline V gene lookup returns CDR1 SEHNR and CDR2 FQNEAQ (reference sequence). The CDR3 has 15 residues. V was trimmed by 3 bases and J by 3 bases, leaving 14 bases between them. The CDR3 nucleotides read TGTGCCAGCAGCTTCTCTGGAGAGTGGGACACTGAAGCTTTCTTT. Residues: CASSFSGEWDTEAFF.

This clonotype was seen many times. This chain connects TRBV5-1 to TRBJ2-1, with 9 bases aligning to TRBD1. V was clipped by 4 bases and J by 6 bases; unmatched bases: 5. Per germline, CDR1 SGHRS and CDR2 YFSETQ. There are 14 residues in the CDR3. CDR3 region: CASSPQGQGNEQFF. DNA for the CDR3: TGCGCCAGCAGCCCCCAGGGACAGGGCAATGAGCAGTTCTTC.

This clonotype was found many times. This chain links TRBV15 with TRBJ1-1, with D tentatively TRBD1 (5 bases). In germline, CDR1 is LNHNV, CDR2 YYDKDF (reference sequence). The CDR3 has 15 amino acids. Trimming removed 0 bases from V and 6 bases from J, with 14 bases in between. CDR3 nucleotides: TGTGCCACCAGCAGAGACAGGGCGGGTTTGGCTGAAGCTTTCTTT. As protein: CATSRDRAGLAEAFF.

This clonotype was seen a handful of times. This rearrangement joins TRBV7-9 to TRBJ2-7; D gene unclear. Trimming cost V 7 bases and J 2 bases, with 12 bases left between them. Per the germline V gene, CDR1 is SEHNR and CDR2 is FQNEAQ (reference sequence). The CDR3 has 13 residues. The CDR3 bases are TGTGCCAGCACCCCGTTGACAACCTACGAGCAGTACTTC. Translated: CASTPLTTYEQYF.

In this sample, this clonotype turned up many times. The V and J genes are TRBV12-3 or TRBV12-4 and TRBJ2-3; 10 nucleotides line up with TRBD2. The CDR3 is made up of 16 amino acids. The J segment lost 0 bases and the V segment lost 3 bases, leaving 3 bases of the junction unmatched. This CDR3 is CASSFSLAGSTDTQYF. CDR3 bases: TGTGCCAGCAGTTTTTCACTAGCGGGGAGCACAGATACGCAGTATTTT.

This clonotype showed up many times. The chain combines TRBV7-9 with TRBJ2-7; the match to TRBD1 covers 7 bases. CDR1 and CDR2 (germline): SEHNR, FQNEAQ (reference sequence). The trim removed 6 bases at V and 1 base at J, leaving 6 bases unmatched. This CDR3 comprises 14 residues. The CDR3 here is CASSYRGRSYEQYF. The CDR3 DNA follows: TGTGCCAGCAGTTACAGGGGCCGATCCTACGAGCAGTACTTC.

This clonotype has ten or more counts. This rearrangement joins TRBV12-3 or TRBV12-4 to TRBJ2-1; D gene unclear. The V gene lost 5 bases and the J gene lost 0 bases, with 14 bases spanning the gap. CDR3 length: 16 residues. This chain's CDR3 is CASSASEVSSYNEQFF. CDR3 sequence (DNA): TGTGCCAGCAGTGCGTCCGAGGTTAGCTCCTACAATGAGCAGTTCTTC.

There are many counts of this clonotype. The gene calls are TRBV20-1 and TRBJ2-1, with TRBD2 as a possible D gene (5 bases). Germline V lookup: CDR1 DFQATT, CDR2 SNEGSKA (reference sequence). The CDR3 runs to 14 residues. Trimming removed 0 bases at V and 12 bases at J, with 18 bases between. The CDR3 DNA reads as TGCAGTGCTAGAGATGGCCGAAGCACGGGGAGGCAGTTCTTC. Translating gives CSARDGRSTGRQFF.

The chain recombines TRBV7-2 with TRBJ2-7, with TRBD2 matching 10 bases. The DNA end lines up better with TRBJ2-1; the J call may be wrong. This CDR3 comprises 16 residues. Germline V gene sequence: CDR1 SGHTA, CDR2 FQGNSA. The CDR3 sequence is CASSFYGLAADYEQFF. In DNA form, the CDR3 reads TGTGCCAGCAGCTTCTATGGACTAGCGGCAGACTACGAGCAGTTCTTC.